This TCR beta chain was sequenced during a study of T cell repertoires in cytomegalovirus infection. There are 16 residues in the CDR3. CDR1 is SGHTA and CDR2 is FQGNSA in the germline V gene. The ends were cut back, 1 base at V and 0 bases at J, with 10 bases in the middle. From the reads, TCRdb called clonotypes with MiXCR, one entry per CDR3 protein. The sample lists just over 150,000 distinct CDR3 sequences, about 20% occurring once. This clonotype has more than one count but fewer than ten. Sequenced material: PBMCs. V gene TRBV7-2 combines with J gene TRBJ2-1; possible D gene TRBD2, 6 bases. This receptor was taken from a human donor in good health (CMV status not recorded). Some clones in this sample may be carry-over from other donors' samples. The CDR3 loop is CASSLESGASYNEQFF. CDR3 coding DNA: TGTGCCAGCAGCTTAGAATCGGGAGCCTCCTACAATGAGCAGTTCTTC. Based on the CDR3 plus reference TRBV7-2 and TRBJ2-1, the full variable domain is GAGVSQSPSNKVTEKGKDVELRCDPISGHTALYWYRQSLGQGLEFLIYFQGNSAPDKSGLPSDRFSAERTGGSVSTLTIQRTQQEDSAVYLCASSLESGASYNEQFFGPGTRLTVL.